This T cell receptor beta chain derives from a study of cytomegalovirus exposure and HLA in healthy donors (dated by TCRdb to 2015 to 2018). About the investigation overall: An earlier analysis of roughly 610 of the donors reported around 280 Gb of sequence data and 95 million to 120 million unique TCR beta sequences obtained from about 179 million T cells. Approximately 300 gigabases of sequencing data and 70 million to 100 million unique TCR sequences made up an early release that covered over 550 HLA-typed donors. Of the roughly 400 genotyped donors, 75% to 85% were placed in the genetic ancestry cluster associated with self-reported Caucasian donors. The aim of the study was to test whether cataloging public T cell receptors could identify signatures of past pathogen exposure. Using immunosequencing, the study profiled T cell repertoires from fewer than 700 subjects and related those repertoires to cytomegalovirus serostatus. Along with the roughly 670-subject first cohort, a separate validation cohort of about 110 different subjects was used. To predict cytomegalovirus infection status, the study combined high-throughput TCR immunosequencing, statistical association of individual TCRs with disease status, and machine learning. In a later analysis, previously published TCR beta repertoires from about 670 donors were re-analyzed and high-resolution HLA genotyping was added so that TCR occurrence patterns could be studied. Rather than drawing on any new phenotypic data, the later analysis identified candidate immune exposures from TCR beta sequences and the way those sequences occurred across donors. In an earlier analysis of roughly 580 of the donors, high-throughput TCR beta sequencing was used to judge whether each TCR beta V gene segment behaved as functional or pseudogenic. Donor age, sex, ethnicity and CMV serostatus were compiled together with the repertoire data. A later genetic analysis used genome-wide SNP genotypes for about three fifths of the 666 donors, treating that subset as a discovery cohort. All discovery cohort repertoires had been generated on a single sequencing platform. HLA typing included class I and class II loci at four-digit resolution. The number of typed donors differed by locus: roughly 620-640 for A, B, C, DRB1 and DQB1; some 500 for DQA1; around 610 for DPA1; and around 490 for DPB1. Roughly 5 DR-DQ haplotypes were handled as single units for association and clustering, since linkage in the cohort was strong. Among some 400 genotyped donors of the cohort, an average of roughly 230,000 unique TCR beta nucleotide sequences was sequenced per donor, of which about 18% were non-productive. Overall study results and their limits: Because HLA typing was missing for some donors at each locus, association tests included only the typed subset. The 87-base-pair reads could not distinguish some IMGT-functional V segments, including TRBV6-2 and TRBV6-3, so those segments were excluded. Immune exposure information for the cohort was limited to CMV serostatus. In a later analysis, most CMV-associated TCR beta chains were found to appear HLA-restricted, with HLA associations seemingly driven largely by CMV exposure. The classifier was reported to diagnose cytomegalovirus status with high specificity and sensitivity in both the original cohort and the validation cohort. While some public TCRs were present in many individuals, most TCR sequences turned up only very rarely across donors. In vitro tests confirmed that a few of the cytomegalovirus-associated TCR beta chains recognize cytomegalovirus antigens. A further reported finding was that TCR beta sequences accurately predicted the HLA-A and HLA-B alleles for most subjects in the first cohort. The authors suggested that the approach could potentially be extended to other disease states and immunological phenotypes. In a later genetic analysis, fewer N-insertions in productive TCRs were reported among donors in an Asian-associated ancestry cluster than the 666-donor mean. In a later genetic analysis, a missense DCLRE1C variant was associated with V-gene and J-gene trimming of TCR beta chains, and the association was replicated in an independent cohort. A cluster of highly shared sequence variants was judged likely to represent a technical artifact of the sequencing pipeline. In a later analysis, 16,951 TCR beta sequences were associated with specific HLA alleles at a false discovery rate of 0.05. Correlated functional status among segregating V segments might reflect linkage disequilibrium, but an unknown experimental factor could not be ruled out. In a later analysis, several top co-occurrence clusters were reported to appear linked to parvovirus B19, influenza, CMV and Epstein-Barr virus. According to a later analysis, TCR association rates differed among HLA loci, with DRB1 alleles showing the most associated TCRs and HLA-C alleles showing the fewest. When HLA alleles, especially DR and DQ, strongly co-occurred, attributing TCR associations to individual alleles was difficult. In a later analysis, HLA-associated TCR beta chains showed more clonal expansion and lower generation probabilities than non-associated chains that were equally common. Sequencing depth was assumed to be roughly uniform across donors in the presence/absence analyses, though that assumption may not hold. This cohort had only TCR beta chains sequenced, and the lack of alpha or paired-chain data limited which features could be detected. An earlier analysis of approximately 590 of the donors showed that most TCR beta V segments appeared in productive rearrangements either about 87% or about 30% of the time, which broadly matched IMGT annotations. A total of 164 TCR beta chains were listed by the study as associated with cytomegalovirus. About 15 rarely observed V segments, including chromosome 9 orphons, were excluded from the earlier analysis of about 610 of the donors because counts were too low.

Inclusive of the bounding cysteine and phenylalanine, the CDR3 is 14 residues long. The DNA shown is the 42-base CDR3, in frame from base 1. V and J are truncated by 1 base and 2 bases respectively, leaving an intervening sequence of 5 bases. CDR1 and CDR2, per the germline V gene (reference sequence), are SSHAT and FNYEAQ. The cohort comprised approximately 700 healthy bone marrow donors. Cohort members were all nominally healthy when sampled, although unrecorded immune exposures were likely present. The donor was CMV seropositive and was included in the group of almost 300 seropositive cohort members. Each donor provided a peripheral blood sample, and peripheral blood mononuclear cells were used for TCR beta sequencing. The Qiagen DNeasy Blood Extraction Kit was used to extract genomic DNA from the blood cell samples. Of note for this clone: Its antigen remains unidentified. One base away there is no much larger clone; base qualities are not given.

Library generation was performed with the immunoSEQ multiplex PCR assay. For the multiplex PCR, a mixture combining 60 forward primers for TCR Vbeta segments and 13 reverse primers for TCR Jbeta segments was used. A multiplex PCR assay on genomic DNA amplified the CDR3 region of rearranged TCR beta genes. The amplified TCR beta libraries were sequenced on the Illumina HiSeq System as 87-base-pair reads. Per the authors' processing: A later analysis tallied around 82 million unique TCR beta chains across the 600 to 700 repertoires, and around 12 million of those chains were shared by two or more donors. A nearest-neighbor algorithm error-corrected the raw reads and collapsed the reads into unique sequences, merging closely related sequences to remove PCR and sequencing errors. To assign V, D and J gene segments, CDR3 sequences were aligned to IMGT reference sequences. For a sequence to be retained, a match of at least six nucleotides to both a V gene segment and a J gene segment was required. Rearrangements were classified as productive when the CDR3 lacked stop codons and remained in frame with V and J, and all other rearrangements were classified as non-productive. CDR3 was defined according to IMGT convention as the region running from the second conserved V-encoded cysteine to the conserved J-encoded phenylalanine. The earlier analysis of about 620 of the donors excluded sequences that lacked an unambiguous match to a single V gene segment. An earlier analysis of several hundred of the donors called V segments functional above 56.7% productive rearrangements and segregating when the between-donor standard deviation exceeded 5%. A statistical classification framework was built for diagnosing cytomegalovirus status from the catalog of TCR beta chain sequences. V and J gene assignment, in a later analysis, came from comparing TCR nucleotide sequences with IMGT/GENE-DB human TR gene sequences. In a later analysis, CDR3 sequences and most-parsimonious VDJ recombination scenarios were assigned using the TCRdist pipeline. A later analysis defined each TCR beta chain by its CDR3 amino acid sequence plus V-gene family, and excluded reads lacking a unique V-gene family. To address suspected cross-contamination and a sequencing artifact, a later analysis removed several hundred highly shared, low-generation-probability nucleotide sequences. A later analysis calculated a clonal expansion index for each public chain from normalized within-repertoire ranks of inferred template counts. In a later analysis, generation probabilities were computed with a VDJ recombination model fitted to out-of-frame rearrangements, and the resulting probabilities were checked against IGoR. In a later analysis, TCR-TCR, TCR-HLA and TCR-CMV co-occurrence was scored with hypergeometric tests, and a repertoire-size bias correction was applied to TCR pairs. False discovery rates were estimated in a later analysis by permuting HLA or CMV assignments 20 times. In a later analysis, co-occurring TCRs were grouped with DBSCAN, and TCRdist sequence similarity was added when clustering was performed within HLA-allele-positive subsets. Repertoires with fewer than 30,000 or more than 120,000 public chains, plus five repertoires with anomalous nucleotide sharing, were excluded from co-occurrence clustering. Not all clones reach the TCRdb copy of this immuneACCESS table, which keeps in-frame sequences only. Checked studies attribute under half of the gap to unresolved V genes and leave the rest unexplained. V and J calls and clone size are given by that table; D and trimming were obtained from the DNA. The sample contains over 200,000 clones, 82% of them found a single time. The ten largest clonotypes hold around 5.7% of the sample.

This receptor was obtained from a woman between 40 and 50 years old in good health and CMV-seropositive. The receptor chain draws on TRBV7-7 and TRBJ2-2; no D gene is confidently identified. Sequencing was performed on PBMCs. In nucleotides, the sequence is TGTGCCAGCAGCTTAGTCCCAAACACCGGGGAGCTGTTTTTT. Translated, it reads CASSLVPNTGELFF.